These 8 T cell receptor beta chains were all obtained from the same sample, sequenced in a study of T cell changes during pregnancy in multiple sclerosis. This table comes from immunoSEQ multiplex PCR, and its TCRdb copy is limited to in-frame clones, with some not included. The sample consists of 65,000 to 85,000 clones, 90% to 95% of them appearing once. This material consisted of peripheral blood, taken in the second trimester of pregnancy. Receptors originate from a female donor in good health, enrolled as a control in a pregnancy study.

This chain uses TRBV5-4 with TRBJ2-5, with a tentative D call TRBD2 (5 bases). In germline, CDR1 is SGHNT, CDR2 YYREEE (reference sequence). The CDR3 loop spans 13 amino acids. The germline V and J ends were trimmed by 0 bases and 3 bases, with 6 bases remaining between them. The DNA of the CDR3 is TGTGCCAGCAGCTTGGAGCGGAAAGAGACCCAGTACTTC. Translation gives CASSLERKETQYF.

The chain recombines TRBV7-2 with TRBJ1-3, with 11 positions matching TRBD1. The CDR3 has 16 amino acids. Looked up from germline, CDR1 is SGHTA and CDR2 is FQGNSA. With 5 bases clipped from V and 2 bases from J, the junction kept 5 bases outside the gene matches. The DNA of the CDR3 is TGTGCCAGCAGCCCACGGGACAGGGGGGCTGGAAACACCATATATTTT. Its translation is CASSPRDRGAGNTIYF.

The chain combines TRBV19 with TRBJ2-7; tentative D call: TRBD2 (5 bases). The CDR3 extends over 15 amino acids. The ends were cut back, 3 bases at V and 3 bases at J, with 15 bases in the middle. Germline CDR1 and CDR2: LNHDA and SQIVND (reference sequence). In nucleotides, the CDR3 is TGTGCCAGTAGTATCGGGCTAGCCGAGAACTACGAGCAGTACTTC. Encoded protein: CASSIGLAENYEQYF.

The rearrangement joins TRBV28 to TRBJ1-5; TRBD1 might be the D (5 bases). The germline V gene encodes CDR1 MDHEN and CDR2 SYDVKM. The CDR3 totals 12 residues. V gave up 8 bases and J gave up 5 bases, with 10 bases separating them. This CDR3 is CASGAADQPQHF. The CDR3 DNA reads TGTGCCAGCGGGGCCGCGGATCAGCCCCAGCATTTT.

The CDR3 spells CASSDRTSGSTDTQYF. The DNA for the CDR3 is TGTGCCAGCAGCGACAGGACTAGCGGGAGTACAGATACGCAGTATTTT. The V gene is TRBV5-4, the J gene TRBJ2-3; 13 nucleotides line up with TRBD2. This CDR3 has 16 residues. Germline loops: CDR1 SGHNT, CDR2 YYREEE (reference sequence). Germline trimming cut 4 bases from V and 3 bases from J; bases unmatched to any gene: 5.

This chain joins TRBV5-1 and TRBJ2-5; perhaps TRBD2 as D (6 bases). Germline CDR1 SGHRS, CDR2 YFSETQ. The CDR3 is 15 amino acids. Trimming took 0 bases from V and 2 from J, leaving 11 bases between them. This CDR3 is CASSLAGTEQETQYF. The CDR3 coding sequence is TGCGCCAGCAGCTTGGCCGGGACTGAACAAGAGACCCAGTACTTC.

This sequence joins TRBV2 and TRBJ2-7; maybe TRBD2 (6 bases). This CDR3 is 14 amino acids long. Germline V CDR1 and CDR2: SNHLY, FYNNEI. V lost 5 bases to trimming and J lost 0 bases, with 11 bases between them. The CDR3 spells CASSSREISYEQYF. CDR3 coding DNA: TGTGCCAGCAGTAGCCGGGAGATCTCCTACGAGCAGTACTTC.

The chain recombines TRBV27 with TRBJ1-5; D is possibly TRBD1 (5 bases). Germline lookup yields CDR1 MNHEY and CDR2 SMNVEV (reference sequence). V lost 5 bases, J lost 0 bases, and 17 bases lay in between. The CDR3 sequence is 17 residues long. CDR3 DNA sequence: TGTGCCAGCAGTCCCCACGCAGGACATCTTAGCAATCAGCCCCAGCATTTT. Its translation: CASSPHAGHLSNQPQHF.